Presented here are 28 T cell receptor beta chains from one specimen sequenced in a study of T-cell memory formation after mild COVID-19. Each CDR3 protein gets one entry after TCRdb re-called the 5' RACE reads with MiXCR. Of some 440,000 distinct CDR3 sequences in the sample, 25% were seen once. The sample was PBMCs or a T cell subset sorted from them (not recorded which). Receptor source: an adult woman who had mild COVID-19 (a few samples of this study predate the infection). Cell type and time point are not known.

In nucleotides, the CDR3 is TGTGCCAGCAGCTCCCTCGGAGTCGGGAAAGATACGCAGTATTTT. The encoded protein is CASSSLGVGKDTQYF. The J gene is TRBJ2-3, the V gene TRBV7-3; the D gene is possibly TRBD2 (5 bases). Germline V gene data show CDR1 as SGHTA and CDR2 as FQGTGA. The CDR3 is 15 residues long. The V end lost 4 bases, the J end lost 5 bases, and 16 bases lay between the germline ends.

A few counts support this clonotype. The CDR3 spells CSASPPQGRYTEAFF. CDR3 in DNA: TGCAGTGCTTCCCCCCCACAGGGTCGTTACACTGAAGCTTTCTTT. The rearrangement joins TRBV20-1 to TRBJ1-1, with D tentatively TRBD1 (6 bases). CDR1 and CDR2 from the germline V gene are DFQATT and SNEGSKA (reference sequence). This CDR3 has 15 amino acids. Trimming cost V 5 bases and J 3 bases, with 19 bases left between them.

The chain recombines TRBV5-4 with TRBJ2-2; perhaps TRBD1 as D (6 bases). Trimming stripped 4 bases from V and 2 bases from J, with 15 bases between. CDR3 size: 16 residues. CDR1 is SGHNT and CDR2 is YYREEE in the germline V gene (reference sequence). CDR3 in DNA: TGTGCCAGCAGCCTTTGGGGGCAGATCAACACCGGGGAGCTGTTTTTT. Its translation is CASSLWGQINTGELFF.

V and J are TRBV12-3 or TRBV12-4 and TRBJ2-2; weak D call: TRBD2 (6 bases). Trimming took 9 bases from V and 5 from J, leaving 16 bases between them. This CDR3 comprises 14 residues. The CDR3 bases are TGTGCCAGTCGAACGGAGGGGCTGACCGGGGAGCTGTTTTTT. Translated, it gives CASRTEGLTGELFF.

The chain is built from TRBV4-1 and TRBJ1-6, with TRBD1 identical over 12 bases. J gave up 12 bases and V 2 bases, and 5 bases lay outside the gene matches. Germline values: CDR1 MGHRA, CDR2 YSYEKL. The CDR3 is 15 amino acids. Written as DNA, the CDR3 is TGCGCCAGCAGCCAACCCGGGACAGGGGGCGAACCCCTCCACTTT. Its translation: CASSQPGTGGEPLHF.

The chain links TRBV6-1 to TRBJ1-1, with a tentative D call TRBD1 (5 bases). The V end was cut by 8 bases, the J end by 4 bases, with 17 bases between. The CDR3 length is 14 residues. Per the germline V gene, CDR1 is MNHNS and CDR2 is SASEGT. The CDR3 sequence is CASGLGDSSTEAFF. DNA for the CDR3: TGTGCCAGCGGCCTGGGAGACAGTTCCACTGAAGCTTTCTTT.

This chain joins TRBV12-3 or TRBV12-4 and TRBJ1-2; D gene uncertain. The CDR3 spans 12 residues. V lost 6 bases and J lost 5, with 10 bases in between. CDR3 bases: TGTGCCAGCAGCACCCGGTCTTATGGCTACACCTTC. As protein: CASSTRSYGYTF.

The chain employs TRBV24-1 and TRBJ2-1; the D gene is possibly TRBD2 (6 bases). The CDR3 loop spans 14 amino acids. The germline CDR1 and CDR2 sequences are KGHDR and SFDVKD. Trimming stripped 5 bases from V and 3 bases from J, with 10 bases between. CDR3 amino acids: CATSVGAGYNEQFF. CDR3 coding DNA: TGTGCCACCAGTGTGGGAGCGGGCTACAATGAGCAGTTCTTC.

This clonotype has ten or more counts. The CDR3 sequence is CASSLAGTGVRNTIYF. In DNA form, the CDR3 reads TGTGCCAGCAGCTTAGCCGGGACAGGGGTACGAAACACCATATATTTT. The rearrangement uses TRBV7-2 and TRBJ1-3; 10 bases align to TRBD1. This CDR3 comprises 16 residues. The germline gives CDR1 SGHTA, CDR2 FQGNSA. The V gene end was trimmed by 0 bases and the J gene end by 5 bases; junction bases not matched to a gene: 4.

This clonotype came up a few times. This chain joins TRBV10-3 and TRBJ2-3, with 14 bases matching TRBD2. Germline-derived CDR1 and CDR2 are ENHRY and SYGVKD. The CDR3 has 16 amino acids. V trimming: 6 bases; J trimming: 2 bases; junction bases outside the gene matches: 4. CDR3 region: CAISRLAGGVTDTQYF. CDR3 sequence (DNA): TGTGCCATCAGCAGACTAGCGGGAGGGGTCACAGATACGCAGTATTTT.

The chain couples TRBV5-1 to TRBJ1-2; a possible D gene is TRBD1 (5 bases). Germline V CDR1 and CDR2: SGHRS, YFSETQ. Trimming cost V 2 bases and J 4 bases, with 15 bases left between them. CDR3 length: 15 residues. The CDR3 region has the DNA TGCGCCAGCAGCTTAGAACCGACAGCCCGCTATGGCTACACCTTC. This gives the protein CASSLEPTARYGYTF. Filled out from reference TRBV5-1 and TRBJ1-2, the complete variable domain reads KAGVTQTPRYLIKTRGQQVTLSCSPISGHRSVSWYQQTPGQGLQFLFEYFSETQRNKGNFPGRFSGRQFSNSRSEMNVSTLELGDSALYLCASSLEPTARYGYTFGSGTRLTVV.

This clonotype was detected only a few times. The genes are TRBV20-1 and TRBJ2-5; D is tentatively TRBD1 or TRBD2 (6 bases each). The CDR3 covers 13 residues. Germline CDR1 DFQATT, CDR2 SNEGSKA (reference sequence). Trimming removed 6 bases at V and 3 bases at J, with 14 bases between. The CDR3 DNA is TGCAGTGCGCGGAACAGGGAGGAAGAGACCCAGTACTTC. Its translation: CSARNREEETQYF.

Written as DNA, the CDR3 is TGTGCCAGCTCGCGCTTTAACCTCCGGGACAGTCACCAAGAGACCCAGTACTTC. This gives the protein CASSRFNLRDSHQETQYF. The V gene is TRBV18, the J gene TRBJ2-5, with 7 bases identical to TRBD1. J was trimmed by 0 bases and V by 6 bases; bases with no gene match: 16. CDR1 and CDR2 (germline): KGHSH, LQKENI. The CDR3 is 18 residues long.

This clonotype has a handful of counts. The CDR3 region has the DNA TGTGCCAGCAGTCCCCGGGAGGGACTACCGTTTTTT. Its protein is CASSPREGLPFF. The chain employs TRBV12-3 or TRBV12-4 and TRBJ1-4; a weak D match, TRBD1 (5 bases). This CDR3 spans 12 amino acids. Trimming removed 5 bases at V and 16 bases at J, with 17 bases between.

The CDR3 loop is CASSLGGPAGGRSYEQYF. In DNA form, the CDR3 reads TGCGCCAGCAGCTTGGGTGGGCCCGCAGGGGGCCGTTCCTACGAGCAGTACTTC. The chain carries TRBV5-1 and TRBJ2-7, with 8 nucleotides matching TRBD1. V shed 0 bases and J 1 base; nucleotides not matched to a gene: 12. The germline V gene encodes CDR1 SGHRS and CDR2 YFSETQ. The CDR3 length is 18 residues.

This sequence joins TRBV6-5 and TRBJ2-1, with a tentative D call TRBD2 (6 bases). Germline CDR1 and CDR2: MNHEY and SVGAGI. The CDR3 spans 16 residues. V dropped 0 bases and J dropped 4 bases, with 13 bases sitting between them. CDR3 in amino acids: CASSYSMTGAYNEQFF. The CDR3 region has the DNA TGTGCCAGCAGTTACTCGATGACGGGAGCTTACAATGAGCAGTTCTTC.

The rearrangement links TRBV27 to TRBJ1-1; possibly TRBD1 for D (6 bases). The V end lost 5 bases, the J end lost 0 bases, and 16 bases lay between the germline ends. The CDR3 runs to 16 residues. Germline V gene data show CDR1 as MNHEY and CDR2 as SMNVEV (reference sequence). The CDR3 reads CASSTDTGTLNTEAFF. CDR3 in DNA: TGTGCCAGCAGTACCGATACAGGGACACTGAACACTGAAGCTTTCTTT.

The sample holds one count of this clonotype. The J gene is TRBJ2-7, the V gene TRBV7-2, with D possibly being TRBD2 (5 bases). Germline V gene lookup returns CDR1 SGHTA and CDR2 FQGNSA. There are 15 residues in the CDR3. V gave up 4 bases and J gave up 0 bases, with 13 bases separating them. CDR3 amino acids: CASSSEWESSYEQYF. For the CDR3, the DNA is TGTGCCAGCAGCTCCGAGTGGGAGAGCTCCTACGAGCAGTACTTC. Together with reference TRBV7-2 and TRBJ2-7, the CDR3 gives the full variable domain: GAGVSQSPSNKVTEKGKDVELRCDPISGHTALYWYRQSLGQGLEFLIYFQGNSAPDKSGLPSDRFSAERTGGSVSTLTIQRTQQEDSAVYLCASSSEWESSYEQYFGPGTRLTVT.

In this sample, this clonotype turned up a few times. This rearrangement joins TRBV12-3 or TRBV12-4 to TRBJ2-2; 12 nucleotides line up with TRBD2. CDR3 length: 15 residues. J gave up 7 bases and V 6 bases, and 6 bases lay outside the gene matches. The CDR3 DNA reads TGTGCCAGCAGCCAACGGACTAGCGGGAACGGGGAGCTGTTTTTT. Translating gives CASSQRTSGNGELFF.

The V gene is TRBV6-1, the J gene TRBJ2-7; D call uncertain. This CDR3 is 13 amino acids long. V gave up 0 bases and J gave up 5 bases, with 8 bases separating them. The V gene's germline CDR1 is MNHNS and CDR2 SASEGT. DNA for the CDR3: TGTGCCAGCAGTGAAGCAGGAGCCCACGAGCAGTACTTC. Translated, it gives CASSEAGAHEQYF.

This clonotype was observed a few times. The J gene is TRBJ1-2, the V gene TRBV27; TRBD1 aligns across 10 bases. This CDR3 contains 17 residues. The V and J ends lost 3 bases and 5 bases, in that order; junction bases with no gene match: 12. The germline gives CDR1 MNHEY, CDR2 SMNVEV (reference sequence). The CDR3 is CASSLARTTGGGYGYTF. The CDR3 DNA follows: TGTGCCAGCAGTTTGGCCCGTACGACAGGGGGCGGTTATGGCTACACCTTC.

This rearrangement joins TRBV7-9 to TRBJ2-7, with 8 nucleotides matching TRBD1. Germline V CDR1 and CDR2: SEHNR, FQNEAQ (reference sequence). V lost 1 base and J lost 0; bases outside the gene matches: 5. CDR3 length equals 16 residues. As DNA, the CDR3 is TGTGCCAGCAGCTTAGAGGGACAGGTTAGCTCCTACGAGCAGTACTTC. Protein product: CASSLEGQVSSYEQYF.

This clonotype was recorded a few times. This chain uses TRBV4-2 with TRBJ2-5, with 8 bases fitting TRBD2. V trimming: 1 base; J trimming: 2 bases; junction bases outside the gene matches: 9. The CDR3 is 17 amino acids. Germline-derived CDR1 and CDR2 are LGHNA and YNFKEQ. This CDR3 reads CASSQVLFGRVQETQYF. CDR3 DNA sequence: TGTGCCAGCAGCCAAGTATTGTTCGGGAGGGTTCAAGAGACCCAGTACTTC.

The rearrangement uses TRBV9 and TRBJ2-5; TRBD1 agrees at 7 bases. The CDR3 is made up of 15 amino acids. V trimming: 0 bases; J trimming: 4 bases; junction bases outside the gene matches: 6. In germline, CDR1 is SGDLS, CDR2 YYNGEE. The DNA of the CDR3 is TGTGCCAGCAGCGTAGGAATAGGGGGCGGAGAGACCCAGTACTTC. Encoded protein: CASSVGIGGGETQYF. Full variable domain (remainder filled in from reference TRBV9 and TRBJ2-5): DSGVTQTPKHLITATGQRVTLRCSPRSGDLSVYWYQQSLDQGLQFLIQYYNGEERAKGNILERFSAQQFPDLHSELNLSSLELGDSALYFCASSVGIGGGETQYFGPGTRLLVL.

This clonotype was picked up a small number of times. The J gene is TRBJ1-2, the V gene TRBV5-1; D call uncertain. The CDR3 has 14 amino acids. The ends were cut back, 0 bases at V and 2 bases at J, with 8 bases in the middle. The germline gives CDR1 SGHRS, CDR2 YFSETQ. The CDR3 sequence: CASSLAERNYGYTF. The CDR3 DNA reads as TGCGCCAGCAGCTTGGCCGAGCGGAACTATGGCTACACCTTC.

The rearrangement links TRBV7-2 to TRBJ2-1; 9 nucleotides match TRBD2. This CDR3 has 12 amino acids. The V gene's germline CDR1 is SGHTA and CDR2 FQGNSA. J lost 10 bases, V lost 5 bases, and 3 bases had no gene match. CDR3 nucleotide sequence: TGTGCCAGCAGCGCGACTAGCGGCGAGCAGTTCTTC. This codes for CASSATSGEQFF.

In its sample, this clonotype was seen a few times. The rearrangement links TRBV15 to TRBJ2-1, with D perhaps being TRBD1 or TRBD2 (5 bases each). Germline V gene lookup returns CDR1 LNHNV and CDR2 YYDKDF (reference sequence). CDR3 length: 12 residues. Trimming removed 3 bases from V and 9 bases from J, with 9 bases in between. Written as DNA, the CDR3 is TGTGCCACCAGCAGGAGGGGTCGTGAGCAGTTCTTC. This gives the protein CATSRRGREQFF. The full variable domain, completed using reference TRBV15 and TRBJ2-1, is DAMVIQNPRYQVTQFGKPVTLSCSQTLNHNVMYWYQQKSSQAPKLLFHYYDKDFNNEADTPDNFQSRRPNTSFCFLDIRSPGLGDTAMYLCATSRRGREQFFGPGTRLTVL.

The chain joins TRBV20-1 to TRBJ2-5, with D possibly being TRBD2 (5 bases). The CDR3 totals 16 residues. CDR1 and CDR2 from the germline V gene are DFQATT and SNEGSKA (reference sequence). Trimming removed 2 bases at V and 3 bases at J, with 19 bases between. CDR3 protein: CSARPLRSEGKETQYF. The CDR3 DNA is TGCAGTGCTAGACCTTTACGAAGCGAGGGAAAAGAGACCCAGTACTTC.